This entry lists 21 T cell receptor beta chains sequenced from one sample in a study of Ad26.COV2.S vaccination and SARS-CoV-2 variants. Treatment denoted: about 20 received Ad26.COV2.S at low or high dose, single or two shots; several received placebo; per-sample allocation not given. Collection of samples fell on day 63 after the first vaccine or placebo injection. Produced via immunoSEQ multiplex PCR; TCRdb's table is partial and in-frame only. The sample contains around 500,000 clones, roughly nine tenths of which appear only once. The sequenced sample was peripheral blood, obtained in a trial of Ad26.COV2.S vaccine versus placebo. The source of these receptors is a person between 18 and 60 years old who received the Ad26.COV2.S COVID-19 vaccine or a placebo.

V is TRBV20-1 and J is TRBJ1-1, with unresolved D. The length of the CDR3 is 10 residues. The V gene's germline CDR1 is DFQATT and CDR2 SNEGSKA (reference sequence). V was clipped by 6 bases and J by 10 bases, with 12 bases between them. The CDR3 coding sequence is TGCAGTGCCGGGAACCGTCGAGCTTTCTTT. It encodes CSAGNRRAFF.

J is TRBJ2-7 and V is TRBV28; no definite D call. Germline assignment: CDR1 MDHEN and CDR2 SYDVKM. The V end was cut by 6 bases, the J end by 6 bases, with 9 bases between. CDR3 length equals 11 residues. Here the CDR3 DNA reads TGTGCCAGCAGAACCCCCTTCGAGCAGTACTTC. This translates into CASRTPFEQYF.

This clone has just a few counts. This chain links TRBV7-3 with TRBJ1-3; 7 bases line up with TRBD1. CDR3 length: 13 amino acids. Germline assignment: CDR1 SGHTA and CDR2 FQGTGA. The junction had 6 bases not matched to a gene; V was cut back by 5 bases and J by 8 bases. The CDR3 protein is CASSVNRGDTIYF. The CDR3 DNA sequence: TGTGCCAGCAGCGTAAACAGGGGCGACACCATATATTTT.

The chain employs TRBV6-5 and TRBJ2-7; no definite D call. Germline V lookup: CDR1 MNHEY, CDR2 SVGAGI. Trimming pared 6 bases from V and 4 bases from J, leaving 13 bases between. CDR3 length: 13 residues. CDR3 sequence (DNA): TGTGCCAGCAGGGCAGAGGCCCAATACGAGCAGTACTTC. Its translation is CASRAEAQYEQYF.

This clone has just a few counts. The V call is TRBV27, the J call TRBJ1-2; D is unresolved. Germline CDR1 reads MNHEY; CDR2 reads SMNVEV (reference sequence). V lost 4 bases and J lost 3, with 9 bases in between. The length of the CDR3 is 13 residues. The CDR3 nucleotides are TGTGCCAGCAGTTCCCTCCAGGACTATGGCTACACCTTC. Encoded protein: CASSSLQDYGYTF.

The rearrangement links TRBV12-3 or TRBV12-4 to TRBJ2-7; TRBD1 matches at 10 bases. The CDR3 runs 13 residues. Germline trimming cut 6 bases from V and 4 bases from J; bases unmatched to any gene: 3. The CDR3 bases are TGTGCCAGCAGCGGGGGACAGGGGTACGAGCAGTACTTC. Amino acid sequence: CASSGGQGYEQYF.

J is TRBJ2-4 and V is TRBV2, with no clear D. The CDR3 is 18 residues long. The germline V and J ends were trimmed by 0 bases and 0 bases, with 15 bases remaining between them. CDR1 is SNHLY, CDR2 FYNNEI, per germline. The CDR3 DNA follows: TGTGCCAGCAGTGAAGCGCTTATAGGGTCTGTAGCCAAAAACATTCAGTACTTC. Amino acids: CASSEALIGSVAKNIQYF.

The sample holds one count of this clone. This chain joins TRBV7-2 and TRBJ2-7; TRBD2 might be the D (6 bases). Trimming cost V 2 bases and J 2 bases, with 10 bases left between them. The CDR3 extends over 14 amino acids. Germline V lookup: CDR1 SGHTA, CDR2 FQGNSA. As DNA, the CDR3 is TGTGCCAGCAGCTTATTTCGGGGGACCTACGAGCAGTACTTC. It specifies CASSLFRGTYEQYF.

The rearrangement links TRBV6-5 to TRBJ2-7; D is undetermined. Trimming shortened V by 2 bases and J by 5 bases, and 16 bases separated the two germline ends. Looked up from germline, CDR1 is MNHEY and CDR2 is SVGAGI. The CDR3 length is 15 residues. CDR3: CASSYRPSLGHEQYF. The CDR3 nucleotides read TGTGCCAGCAGTTACCGGCCATCTCTAGGCCACGAGCAGTACTTC.

The chain recombines TRBV27 with TRBJ2-7; TRBD2 matches 8 bases. The CDR3 contains 15 residues. Germline V gene data show CDR1 as MNHEY and CDR2 as SMNVEV (reference sequence). Germline trimming cut 2 bases from V and 2 bases from J; bases unmatched to any gene: 5. CDR3 in DNA: TGTGCCAGCAGTTTACGGGCGGGAGGTACCTACGAGCAGTACTTC. This encodes CASSLRAGGTYEQYF.

This CDR3 reads CASSYSGDRAQKGNSPLHF. CDR3 nucleotide sequence: TGTGCCAGCAGTTACTCTGGGGACAGGGCCCAAAAGGGTAATTCACCCCTCCACTTT. The rearrangement joins TRBV6-2 or TRBV6-3 to TRBJ1-6; 9 bases fit TRBD1. The CDR3 loop spans 19 amino acids. The germline CDR1 and CDR2 sequences are MNHEY and SVGEGT. V shed 0 bases, J shed 6 bases, and the junction held 12 bases outside the gene matches.

The chain is built from TRBV24-1 and TRBJ1-2; D remains ambiguous. The ends were cut back, 2 bases at V and 4 bases at J, with 10 bases in the middle. CDR1 is KGHDR, CDR2 SFDVKD, per germline. The CDR3 loop spans 14 amino acids. CDR3 in amino acids: CATSDSLSLYGYTF. In DNA, the CDR3 is TGTGCCACCAGTGATTCTCTCTCGCTCTATGGCTACACCTTC.

V is TRBV19 and J is TRBJ1-2; D is unresolved. This CDR3 has 13 amino acids. V was trimmed by 5 bases and J by 5 bases, leaving 12 bases between them. Per germline, CDR1 LNHDA and CDR2 SQIVND (reference sequence). The chain's CDR3 is CASSLQILYGYTF. DNA of the CDR3: TGTGCCAGTAGTTTGCAAATTCTGTATGGCTACACCTTC. The whole variable domain, remainder taken from reference TRBV19 and TRBJ1-2, is DGGITQSPKYLFRKEGQNVTLSCEQNLNHDAMYWYRQDPGQGLRLIYYSQIVNDFQKGDIAEGYSVSREKKESFPLTVTSAQKNPTAFYLCASSLQILYGYTFGSGTRLTVV.

Ten or more counts support this clone. The chain recombines TRBV2 with TRBJ2-2, with no clear D. There are 13 residues in the CDR3. Germline-derived CDR1 and CDR2 are SNHLY and FYNNEI. V was trimmed by 6 bases and J by 2 bases, leaving 7 bases between them. Here the CDR3 reads CASRGANTGELFF. The CDR3 DNA follows: TGTGCCAGCAGGGGCGCCAACACCGGGGAGCTGTTTTTT.

V gene TRBV5-1 combines with J gene TRBJ2-5, with 13 bases fitting TRBD2. Germline trimming cut 5 bases from V and 4 bases from J; bases unmatched to any gene: 8. The CDR3 loop spans 16 amino acids. Germline CDR1 is SGHRS and CDR2 is YFSETQ. The CDR3 DNA is TGCGCCAGCAGGGGACTAGCGGGACGACTTGGAGAGACCCAGTACTTC. The encoded protein is CASRGLAGRLGETQYF.

The rearrangement uses TRBV2 and TRBJ1-2, with D perhaps matching TRBD1 (6 bases). V lost 5 bases and J 0 bases, leaving 10 bases between the germline ends. This CDR3 comprises 14 residues. CDR1 and CDR2 (germline): SNHLY, FYNNEI. CDR3 loop: CASSRQETNYGYTF. The CDR3 DNA follows: TGTGCCAGCAGTAGACAGGAAACTAACTATGGCTACACCTTC. Full variable domain (rest looked up from reference TRBV2 and TRBJ1-2): EPEVTQTPSHQVTQMGQEVILRCVPISNHLYFYWYRQILGQKVEFLVSFYNNEISEKSEIFDDQFSVERPDGSNFTLKIRSTKLEDSAMYFCASSRQETNYGYTFGSGTRLTVV.

CDR3 in amino acids: CASTISSGSNQPQHF. Written as DNA, the CDR3 is TGTGCCAGTACCATCAGCTCTGGGAGCAATCAGCCCCAGCATTTT. The genes are TRBV19 and TRBJ1-5; D call uncertain. From germline, CDR1 is LNHDA and CDR2 SQIVND (reference sequence). V lost 7 bases and J lost 1, with 14 bases in between. CDR3 length: 15 residues.

The J gene is TRBJ1-4, the V gene TRBV5-8, with TRBD1 matching over 8 bases. The CDR3 extends over 15 amino acids. The J segment lost 7 bases and the V segment lost 1 base, leaving 6 bases of the junction unmatched. In germline, CDR1 is SGHTS, CDR2 YDEGEE. The CDR3 loop reads CASSLYTGGIEKLFF. CDR3 nucleotides: TGTGCCAGCAGCTTGTATACAGGGGGGATTGAAAAACTGTTTTTT.

J is TRBJ2-1 and V is TRBV9; the match to TRBD2 covers 13 bases. The CDR3 runs 16 residues. The V segment lost 4 bases and the J segment 4 bases; nucleotides outside the gene matches: 5. Germline V gives CDR1 SGDLS, CDR2 YYNGEE. CDR3 residues: CASSQGLAGVYNEQFF. In DNA, the CDR3 is TGTGCCAGCAGCCAAGGACTAGCGGGGGTGTACAATGAGCAGTTCTTC.

J is TRBJ1-2 and V is TRBV12-3 or TRBV12-4; no firm D call. This CDR3 is 13 amino acids long. Deletions cut 9 bases from V and 1 base from J, with 12 bases between. CDR3: CASVRQLNYGYTF. CDR3 nucleotide sequence: TGTGCCAGTGTACGTCAGCTTAACTATGGCTACACCTTC.

The rearrangement joins TRBV30 to TRBJ1-5; a possible D gene is TRBD1 (5 bases). Per the germline V gene, CDR1 is GTSNPN and CDR2 is SVGIG (reference sequence). This CDR3 is 14 amino acids long. Trimming left V 3 bases short and J 2 bases short, with 11 bases between. The CDR3 spells CAWSTGVGNQPQHF. In DNA, the CDR3 is TGTGCCTGGAGCACGGGGGTAGGCAATCAGCCCCAGCATTTT.